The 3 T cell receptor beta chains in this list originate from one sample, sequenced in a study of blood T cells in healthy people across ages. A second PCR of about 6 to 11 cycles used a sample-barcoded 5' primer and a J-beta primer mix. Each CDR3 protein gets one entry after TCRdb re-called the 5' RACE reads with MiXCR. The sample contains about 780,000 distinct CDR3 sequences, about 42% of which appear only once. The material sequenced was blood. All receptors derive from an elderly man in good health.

CDR3 in amino acids: CASSQDSGTGSGANVLTF. CDR3 sequence (DNA): TGCGCCAGCAGCCAAGATTCAGGTACCGGCTCTGGGGCCAACGTCCTGACTTTC. The chain employs TRBV4-3 and TRBJ2-6; D ambiguous. This CDR3 region has 18 residues. Between the trimmed V and J ends, which lost 0 bases and 0 bases, there was a span of 12 bases. The germline CDR1 and CDR2 sequences are LGHNA and YSLEER.

For the CDR3, the DNA is TGTGCCAGCAGCCAAGATATTCATTGGGGAACCTATGGCTACACCTTC. It translates to CASSQDIHWGTYGYTF. The rearrangement joins TRBV14 to TRBJ1-2; D not resolved. V lost 0 bases, J lost 4 bases, and 15 bases lay in between. The CDR3 runs 16 residues. Germline CDR1 and CDR2: SGHDN and FVKESK.

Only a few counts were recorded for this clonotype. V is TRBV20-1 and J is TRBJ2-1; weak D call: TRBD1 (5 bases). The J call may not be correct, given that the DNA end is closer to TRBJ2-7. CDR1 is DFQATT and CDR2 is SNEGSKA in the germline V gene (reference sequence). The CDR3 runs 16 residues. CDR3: CSARDPTGDSYNEQYF. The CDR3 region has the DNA TGCAGTGCTAGAGATCCAACAGGCGACTCCTACAATGAGCAGTACTTC.